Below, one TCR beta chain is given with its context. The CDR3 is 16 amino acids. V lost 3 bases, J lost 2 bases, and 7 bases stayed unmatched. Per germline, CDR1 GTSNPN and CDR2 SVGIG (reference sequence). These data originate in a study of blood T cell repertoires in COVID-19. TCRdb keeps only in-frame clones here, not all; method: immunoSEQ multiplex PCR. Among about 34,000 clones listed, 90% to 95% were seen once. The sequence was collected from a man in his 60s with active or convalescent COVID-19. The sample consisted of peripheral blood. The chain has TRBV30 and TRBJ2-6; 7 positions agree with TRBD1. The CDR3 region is CAWSGITGAGANVLTF. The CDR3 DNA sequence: TGTGCCTGGAGCGGAATTACAGGGGCTGGGGCCAACGTCCTGACTTTC. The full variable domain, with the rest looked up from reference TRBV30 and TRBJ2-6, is SQTIHQWPATLVQPVGSPLSLECTVEGTSNPNLYWYRQAAGRGLQLLFYSVGIGQISSEVPQNLSASRPQDRQFILSSKKLLLSDSGFYLCAWSGITGAGANVLTFGAGSRLTVL.